A selection of T cell receptor beta chains follows, all from one sample in a study of cytomegalovirus exposure and HLA in healthy donors. Sequenced by immunoSEQ multiplex PCR; TCRdb stores in-frame clones only, minus some. The sample holds 85,000 to 100,000 clones; 60% to 85% are singletons and the top ten take 16%. Source material: PBMCs. These receptor sequences come from a man aged 55 to 70 in good health and CMV-seropositive. The CDR3 runs from the conserved cysteine through the conserved F or W. The D gene is left open where the match is weak. The listing skips clone size in some rows; elsewhere it reads once, few, many or a size class.

j_call: TRBJ2-7; d_call: .; v_call: TRBV5-4; clone_size: .; cdr3_nt: TGTGCCAGCAGCTTGCGGAACAGTCCCTACGAGCAGTACTTC; cdr3_aa: CASSLRNSPYEQYF
j_call: TRBJ1-4; d_call: .; v_call: TRBV5-5; clone_size: .; cdr3_nt: TGTGCCAGCAGCTTGGGGGGGCTCGGGGAAAAACTGTTTTTT; cdr3_aa: CASSLGGLGEKLFF
j_call: TRBJ1-2; d_call: .; v_call: TRBV4-1; clone_size: .; cdr3_nt: TGCGCCAGCAGCCAAGTACTCGGGGTCGGAGGCTACACCTTC; cdr3_aa: CASSQVLGVGGYTF
j_call: TRBJ1-5; d_call: .; v_call: TRBV5-4; clone_size: .; cdr3_nt: TGTGCCAGCAGCCCGGGGACTGGGGTCAATCAGCCCCAGCATTTT; cdr3_aa: CASSPGTGVNQPQHF
j_call: TRBJ2-5; d_call: TRBD2; v_call: TRBV6-6; clone_size: .; cdr3_nt: TGTGCCAGCAGTTCCATACTAGCGGGGGTGGGTGAGACCCAGTACTTC; cdr3_aa: CASSSILAGVGETQYF
j_call: TRBJ2-2; d_call: TRBD2; v_call: TRBV5-1; clone_size: .; cdr3_nt: TGCGCCAGCAGCTTCCCGGGGGGGACCGGGGAGCTGTTTTTT; cdr3_aa: CASSFPGGTGELFF
j_call: TRBJ1-5; d_call: .; v_call: TRBV5-1; clone_size: .; cdr3_nt: TGCGCCAGCAGCTTGTACGGGGGTGGCAATCAGCCCCAGCATTTT; cdr3_aa: CASSLYGGGNQPQHF
j_call: TRBJ2-2; d_call: .; v_call: TRBV28; clone_size: few; cdr3_nt: TGTGCCAGCACGCATAGGCGGGCTTGGAACACCGGGGAGCTGTTTTTT; cdr3_aa: CASTHRRAWNTGELFF
j_call: TRBJ1-2; d_call: TRBD1; v_call: TRBV18; clone_size: .; cdr3_nt: TGTGCCAGCTCACCAGAGACAGGGGACTATGGCTACACCTTC; cdr3_aa: CASSPETGDYGYTF
j_call: TRBJ2-7; d_call: TRBD1; v_call: TRBV5-1; clone_size: .; cdr3_nt: TGCGCCAGCAGCGAGGGACAGGGGGCGAACGAGCAGTACTTC; cdr3_aa: CASSEGQGANEQYF
j_call: TRBJ1-5; d_call: TRBD1; v_call: TRBV6-6; clone_size: once; cdr3_nt: TGTGCCAGCACCTATGTGGTTGGGACAGGGGATCAGCCCCAGCATTTT; cdr3_aa: CASTYVVGTGDQPQHF
j_call: TRBJ1-4; d_call: .; v_call: TRBV20-1; clone_size: .; cdr3_nt: TGCAGTGCTAGAGACAGGGTGGGACTGTTTTTT; cdr3_aa: CSARDRVGLFF
j_call: TRBJ2-3; d_call: TRBD2; v_call: TRBV9; clone_size: .; cdr3_nt: TGTGCCACCTCAGCGGGGCCTCGCACAGATACGCAGTATTTT; cdr3_aa: CATSAGPRTDTQYF
j_call: TRBJ1-2; d_call: TRBD1; v_call: TRBV6-5; clone_size: .; cdr3_nt: TGTGCCAGCAGATCAGGGGGTGGCTATGGCTACACCTTC; cdr3_aa: CASRSGGGYGYTF
j_call: TRBJ2-3; d_call: .; v_call: TRBV29-1; clone_size: .; cdr3_nt: TGCAGCGTCCCTCTGCGGCCCACAGATACGCAGTATTTT; cdr3_aa: CSVPLRPTDTQYF
j_call: TRBJ2-3; d_call: .; v_call: TRBV30; clone_size: .; cdr3_nt: TGTGCCTGGAATATAGGAGGTTTGGCGGATACGCAGTATTTT; cdr3_aa: CAWNIGGLADTQYF
j_call: TRBJ1-6; d_call: TRBD1; v_call: TRBV7-8; clone_size: .; cdr3_nt: TGTGCCAGCAGCCTCGGACAGGGTTCACTCTCCTATAATTCACCCCTCCACTTT; cdr3_aa: CASSLGQGSLSYNSPLHF
j_call: TRBJ1-5; d_call: .; v_call: TRBV5-3; clone_size: .; cdr3_nt: TGTGCCAGAAGCGCCCTGACAGGACCGTTAGGTCGGCCCCAGCATTTT; cdr3_aa: CARSALTGPLGRPQHF
j_call: TRBJ2-3; d_call: .; v_call: TRBV5-1; clone_size: .; cdr3_nt: TGCGCCAGCAGCTTTCCCCGTAAAGCCGGGAAGGACACAGATACGCAGTATTTT; cdr3_aa: CASSFPRKAGKDTDTQYF
j_call: TRBJ2-7; d_call: .; v_call: TRBV7-2; clone_size: .; cdr3_nt: TGTGCCAGCAGCTTAGAGCGAAATCGGACAGACTCCTACGAGCAGTACTTC; cdr3_aa: CASSLERNRTDSYEQYF
j_call: TRBJ2-1; d_call: .; v_call: TRBV7-3; clone_size: medium-sized; cdr3_nt: TGTGCCAGCAGCTTAACTAGCTCGTTTCCATTGGGGCAGTTCTTC; cdr3_aa: CASSLTSSFPLGQFF
j_call: TRBJ1-5; d_call: .; v_call: TRBV21-1; clone_size: once; cdr3_nt: TGTGCCAGCAGCTACAGGGGGCGGCCCCACGATCAGCCCCAGCATTTT; cdr3_aa: CASSYRGRPHDQPQHF